The source of this T cell receptor (beta chain) is a study of OX40 agonist ivuxolimab in advanced cancers. In this sample, this clone turned up a few times. Sequenced by immunoSEQ multiplex PCR; TCRdb stores in-frame clones only, minus some. The sample comprises over 55,000 clones, 70% to 90% of which are singletons, and under 2.5% rests with the top ten. The CDR3 covers 13 residues. The ends were cut back, 4 bases at V and 4 bases at J, with 5 bases in the middle. Germline CDR1 WNHNN, CDR2 SYGVQD (reference sequence). V gene TRBV10-1 combines with J gene TRBJ1-6; D is uncertain. The input for sequencing was CD4+ or CD8+ T cells sorted from blood, taken in a trial of the OX40 agonist ivuxolimab. The TCR was taken from an adult with an advanced solid tumor such as melanoma, head and neck, liver or kidney cancer. The CDR3 region is CASSGPYNSPLHF. DNA for the CDR3: TGCGCCAGCAGTGGACCTTATAATTCACCCCTCCACTTT.